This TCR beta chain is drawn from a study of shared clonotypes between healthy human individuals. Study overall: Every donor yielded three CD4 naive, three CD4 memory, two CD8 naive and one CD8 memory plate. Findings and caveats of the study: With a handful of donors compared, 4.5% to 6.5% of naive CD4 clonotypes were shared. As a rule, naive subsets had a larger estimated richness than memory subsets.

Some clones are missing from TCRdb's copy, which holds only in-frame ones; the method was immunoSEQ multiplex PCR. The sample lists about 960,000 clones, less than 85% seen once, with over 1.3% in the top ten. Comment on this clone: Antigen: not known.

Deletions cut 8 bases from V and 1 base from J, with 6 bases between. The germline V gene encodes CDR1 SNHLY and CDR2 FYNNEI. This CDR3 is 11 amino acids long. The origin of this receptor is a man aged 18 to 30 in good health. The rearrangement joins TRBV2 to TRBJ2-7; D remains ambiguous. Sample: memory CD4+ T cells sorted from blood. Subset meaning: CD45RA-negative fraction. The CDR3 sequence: CASAGSYEQYF. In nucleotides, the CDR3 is TGTGCCAGCGCCGGATCCTACGAGCAGTACTTC.